Following are 21 T cell receptor beta chains from one sample sequenced in a study of T cell repertoires in cytomegalovirus infection (dated by TCRdb to the late 2010s). Instrument on record: Illumina HiSeq 1500. Using fastp at Q25 and MiXCR, TCRdb reprocessed the public reads and kept productive beta chains. All rows with the same CDR3 protein become a single entry with the most common DNA and genes. The sample table shows approximately 770,000 distinct CDR3 sequences, and roughly 28% are seen once. The leading ten clones occupy 10% to 15% of the sample. Their cognate antigens are unknown. The treatment or condition label corresponds to: in vitro stimulation with specific CMV peptide epitopes to enrich CMV-specific T cells. This material consisted of cultured CD8+ T cells from PBMCs, taken from culture after CMV antigen stimulation. The receptors were sampled from a human donor in good health (CMV status not recorded). Some clones in this sample may be carry-over from other donors' samples.

This clonotype was counted a few times. The CDR3 nucleotides are TGTGCCAGCAGCGTAGTTCAGGGCAACACCGGGGAGCTGTTTTTT. Its protein product is CASSVVQGNTGELFF. This chain uses TRBV9 with TRBJ2-2, with TRBD1 as a possible D gene (5 bases). The CDR3 extends over 15 amino acids. V was clipped by 0 bases and J by 2 bases, with 8 bases between them. The germline V gene encodes CDR1 SGDLS and CDR2 YYNGEE.

V usage is TRBV5-4 and J usage is TRBJ2-7; 8 positions match TRBD1. With V trimmed by 1 base and J by 2 bases, 5 bases remained unmatched. Germline CDR1 and CDR2: SGHNT and YYREEE (reference sequence). The CDR3 runs to 15 residues. The CDR3 DNA reads TGTGCCAGCAGCTTGCTGGGACAGGTAACCTACGAGCAGTACTTC. This gives the protein CASSLLGQVTYEQYF.

This clonotype was seen only a few times. The chain combines TRBV4-1 with TRBJ1-2; possibly TRBD1 for D (5 bases). Germline V CDR1 and CDR2: MGHRA, YSYEKL. The CDR3 length is 15 residues. The V and J ends lost 1 base and 4 bases respectively, with 13 bases between them. The CDR3 nucleotides read TGCGCCAGCAGCCAAGGCCCGACAGTCTCCTATGGCTACACCTTC. It yields the protein CASSQGPTVSYGYTF.

This clonotype was detected ten times or more. This chain uses TRBV7-6 with TRBJ1-6, with a possible D match to TRBD1 (6 bases). The V gene lost 3 bases and the J gene lost 6 bases, with 21 bases spanning the gap. The CDR3 is 18 amino acids. Germline V gene sequence: CDR1 SGHVS, CDR2 FNYEAQ. CDR3 sequence reads: CASSFEPGAPFPNSPLHF. The CDR3 nucleotides read TGTGCCAGCAGCTTCGAACCAGGGGCTCCTTTCCCTAATTCACCCCTCCACTTT.

The genes are TRBV20-1 and TRBJ2-1; no firm D call. The V gene lost 3 bases and the J gene lost 3 bases, with 15 bases spanning the gap. CDR3 size: 15 residues. Germline V gene lookup returns CDR1 DFQATT and CDR2 SNEGSKA (reference sequence). This CDR3 is CSARMARLNYNEQFF. The DNA for the CDR3 is TGCAGTGCTAGGATGGCCAGGCTCAACTACAATGAGCAGTTCTTC.

This clonotype has at least ten counts. V is TRBV20-1 and J is TRBJ2-7; TRBD1 might be the D (6 bases). V was pared by 4 bases and J by 7 bases, with 29 bases between. The CDR3 has 17 residues. From germline, CDR1 is DFQATT and CDR2 SNEGSKA (reference sequence). CDR3 region: CSATASGAEYVWGEQYF. The CDR3 region has the DNA TGCAGTGCTACCGCGTCAGGGGCCGAGTACGTTTGGGGGGAGCAGTACTTC.

This clonotype was found many times. The chain combines TRBV7-8 with TRBJ2-7, with a tentative D call TRBD1 (7 bases). Deletions cut 4 bases from V and 2 bases from J, with 12 bases between. The germline gives CDR1 SGHVS, CDR2 FQNEAQ. This CDR3 has 14 residues. The CDR3 region has the DNA TGTGCCAGCAGCTGGAGGGACAGCGCCTACGAGCAGTACTTC. Residues: CASSWRDSAYEQYF.

This clonotype was recorded a few times. The rearrangement joins TRBV19 to TRBJ1-5, with a weak D call TRBD1 (5 bases). In germline, CDR1 is LNHDA, CDR2 SQIVND (reference sequence). This CDR3 is built from 12 residues. V was cut by 3 bases and J by 10 bases, with 10 bases left in between. CDR3 bases: TGTGCCAGTAGTATGGAGGGGCTCCCCCAGCATTTT. Its protein product is CASSMEGLPQHF.

This clonotype was observed many times. The chain recombines TRBV25-1 with TRBJ2-3; D uncertain. Trimming pared 2 bases from V and 4 bases from J, leaving 13 bases between. Germline V gene data show CDR1 as MGHDK and CDR2 as SYGVNS. The CDR3 loop spans 15 amino acids. The CDR3 bases are TGTGCCAGCAGTGAAGTGCGGCTTACGGCAGATACGCAGTATTTT. Protein product: CASSEVRLTADTQYF.

The rearrangement uses TRBV12-5 and TRBJ1-2; maybe TRBD1 (5 bases). The CDR3 spans 15 residues. The V end was cut by 1 base, the J end by 3 bases, with 12 bases between. CDR1 and CDR2 (germline): LGHNT, FRNRAP. The CDR3 protein is CASGLAGGLYYGYTF. The CDR3 DNA reads as TGTGCTAGTGGTTTGGCGGGGGGTTTGTACTATGGCTACACCTTC.

This clonotype was seen ten or more times. The chain joins TRBV7-8 to TRBJ2-2; the D is unclear. V lost 11 bases, J lost 6 bases, and 7 bases lay in between. CDR1 and CDR2 (germline): SGHVS, FQNEAQ. The CDR3 is made up of 10 amino acids. The CDR3 DNA reads as TGTGCCTCCCTGTCCGGGGAGCTGTTTTTT. Encoded protein: CASLSGELFF.

This sequence joins TRBV11-1 and TRBJ2-5, with 7 bases aligning to TRBD1. Trimming cost V 2 bases and J 2 bases; bases outside gene matches: 8. CDR3 length: 16 amino acids. Germline V gene data show CDR1 as SGHAT and CDR2 as FQDESV (reference sequence). The CDR3 loop is CASSLTGQNFQETQYF. The CDR3 region has the DNA TGTGCCAGCAGCTTAACGGGACAGAACTTTCAAGAGACCCAGTACTTC. The variable domain in full, with the rest retrieved from reference TRBV11-1 and TRBJ2-5, is EAEVAQSPRYKITEKSQAVAFWCDPISGHATLYWYRQILGQGPELLVQFQDESVVDDSQLPKDRFSAERLKGVDSTLKIQPAELGDSAMYLCASSLTGQNFQETQYFGPGTRLLVL.

The chain links TRBV12-3 or TRBV12-4 to TRBJ2-2; the D gene is possibly TRBD2 (6 bases). The V end lost 5 bases, the J end lost 9 bases, and 16 bases lay between the germline ends. The CDR3 extends over 14 amino acids. CDR3 DNA sequence: TGTGCCAGCAGTGCCGGGACTCAGATCCGGGAGCTGTTTTTT. Amino acid sequence: CASSAGTQIRELFF.

This sequence joins TRBV7-6 and TRBJ1-1; TRBD1 agrees at 7 bases. Per germline, CDR1 SGHVS and CDR2 FNYEAQ. This CDR3 has 15 residues. V gave up 5 bases and J gave up 1 base; unmatched junction bases: 7. The DNA of the CDR3 is TGTGCCAGCAGCCCCCGGGGACAGCGGAACACTGAAGCTTTCTTT. Its translation: CASSPRGQRNTEAFF. Full variable domain (outside the CDR3, taken from reference TRBV7-6 and TRBJ1-1): GAGVSQSPRYKVTKRGQDVALRCDPISGHVSLYWYRQALGQGPEFLTYFNYEAQQDKSGLPNDRFSAERPEGSISTLTIQRTEQRDSAMYRCASSPRGQRNTEAFFGQGTRLTVV.

Concerning this clonotype: A much more abundant neighbour one base away suggests this may be a read error. The chain links TRBV7-6 to TRBJ1-2; D gene unclear. The length of the CDR3 is 16 residues. Germline V gene sequence: CDR1 SGHVS, CDR2 FNYEAQ. Deletions cut 1 base from V and 0 bases from J, with 12 bases between. The CDR3 sequence: CASSLGHAAANYGYTF. The DNA for the CDR3 is TGTGCCAGCAGCTTAGGGCATGCAGCCGCTAACTATGGCTACACCTTC.

There are a few counts of this clonotype. The V gene is TRBV7-9, the J gene TRBJ2-1, with a weak D call TRBD2 (6 bases). In germline, CDR1 is SEHNR, CDR2 FQNEAQ (reference sequence). The V end was cut by 3 bases, the J end by 8 bases, with 17 bases between. This CDR3 comprises 15 residues. CDR3 in DNA: TGTGCCAGCAGCTTTGGGGACTTATCATGGGATGAGCAGTTCTTC. It is translated as CASSFGDLSWDEQFF.

This clonotype was picked up a small number of times. CDR3 region: CASSQDRAGGRYNEQFF. CDR3 bases: TGCGCCAGCAGCCAAGACAGAGCGGGGGGGCGATACAATGAGCAGTTCTTC. This rearrangement joins TRBV4-3 to TRBJ2-1, with TRBD2 identical over 10 bases. The CDR3 covers 17 residues. Germline V CDR1 and CDR2: LGHNA, YSLEER. V shed 0 bases, J shed 4 bases, and the junction held 6 bases outside the gene matches.

The chain carries TRBV19 and TRBJ1-3; unclear D gene. The germline V and J ends were trimmed by 10 bases and 2 bases, with 18 bases remaining between them. This CDR3 comprises 15 residues. Germline V gene data show CDR1 as LNHDA and CDR2 as SQIVND (reference sequence). The CDR3 is CATSIGPVAGNTIYF. In DNA form, the CDR3 reads TGTGCCACTTCCATTGGGCCGGTTGCTGGAAACACCATATATTTT.

The sample holds one count of this clonotype. The CDR3 DNA reads TGTGCCAGCAGCTTAGCGTACAGGGATCTCCCGGTGGAGGAGCAGTTCTTC. It is translated as CASSLAYRDLPVEEQFF. The chain links TRBV7-9 to TRBJ2-1; possibly TRBD1 for D (6 bases). The CDR3 is 17 residues long. The germline gives CDR1 SEHNR, CDR2 FQNEAQ (reference sequence). Trimming pared 0 bases from V and 10 bases from J, leaving 22 bases between.

This clonotype has at least ten counts. J is TRBJ1-1 and V is TRBV7-2, with a tentative D call TRBD1 (6 bases). Germline V gene lookup returns CDR1 SGHTA and CDR2 FQGNSA. The CDR3 sequence is 14 residues long. V shed 3 bases and J shed 4 bases, with 12 bases lying between them. CDR3 DNA sequence: TGTGCCAGCAGCTTTTCCGCCAGGGGCACTGAAGCTTTCTTT. It yields the protein CASSFSARGTEAFF.

This clonotype was recorded at least ten times. The rearrangement joins TRBV6-5 to TRBJ2-1, with 9 bases fitting TRBD2. The junction had 10 bases not matched to a gene; V was cut back by 7 bases and J by 9 bases. CDR1 MNHEY and CDR2 SVGAGI come from the germline V gene. The CDR3 is 14 amino acids. The CDR3 here is CASISGGGAGEQFF. The CDR3 DNA follows: TGTGCCAGCATTTCAGGCGGGGGGGCGGGTGAGCAGTTCTTC.